Listed below are T cell receptor beta chains from one sample, sequenced in a study of human T cells and chemical hapten exposure. In TCRdb, the RACE reads were re-called with MiXCR into one record per CDR3 protein. The sample lists approximately 96,000 distinct CDR3 sequences; 9.3% were seen once. The specimen comprised whole blood, sampled in connection with sensitization to the hapten diphenylcyclopropenone (DPC). Receptor source: a woman aged 35 to 49 with alopecia areata. Some clones in this sample may be carry-over from other donors' samples. Each CDR3 is given with its conserved first and last residue. D genes are given only for firm matches. The size field is filled for only some rows; it gives once, few, many or a size class.

j_call clone_size v_call d_call cdr3_aa cdr3_nt
TRBJ2-5 few TRBV20-1 - CSATDGSAYF TGCAGTGCTACGGACGGTAGTGCGTACTTC
TRBJ2-1 many TRBV29-1 - CSVVPHDNNEQFF TGCAGCGTTGTTCCCCACGATAACAATGAGCAGTTCTTC
TRBJ2-1 - TRBV6-2/TRBV6-3 - CASSQNTGPYNEQFF TGTGCCAGCAGTCAAAACACCGGACCTTACAATGAGCAGTTCTTC
TRBJ2-1 few TRBV6-2/TRBV6-3 - CATISPQWNEQFF TGTGCCACCATATCGCCCCAGTGGAATGAGCAGTTCTTC
TRBJ2-7 - TRBV28 TRBD2 CASENGGSYEQYF TGTGCCAGCGAGAATGGCGGGAGCTACGAGCAGTACTTC
TRBJ2-2 many TRBV4-1 - CASSQRFRDTGELFF TGCGCCAGCAGCCAGAGATTCAGGGACACCGGGGAGCTGTTTTTT
TRBJ2-3 few TRBV6-1 TRBD1 CASSQNRGHPDTQYF TGTGCCAGCAGCCAAAACAGGGGGCATCCAGATACGCAGTATTTT
TRBJ2-1 many TRBV28 TRBD1 CASSLAGQVGDEQFF TGTGCCAGCAGTTTAGCAGGACAGGTTGGCGATGAGCAGTTCTTC
TRBJ2-1 few TRBV3-1 TRBD1 CASSRDSSYNEQFF TGTGCCAGCAGTCGGGACAGTTCCTACAATGAGCAGTTCTTC
TRBJ2-3 many TRBV12-2 - CASRLMRTYTDTQYF TGTGCAAGTCGCTTAATGAGGACGTACACAGATACGCAGTATTTT
TRBJ2-7 few TRBV30 TRBD2 CAWSKVSGGEQYF TGTGCCTGGAGTAAGGTGTCGGGAGGCGAGCAGTACTTC
TRBJ2-5 many TRBV4-2 TRBD2 CASSQDSRLAGVGETQYF TGTGCCAGCAGCCAAGATTCGAGACTAGCGGGAGTTGGGGAGACCCAGTACTTC
TRBJ2-1 few TRBV28 - CASKTPWGGNEQFF TGTGCCAGCAAAACACCCTGGGGAGGTAATGAGCAGTTCTTC
TRBJ2-7 few TRBV6-2/TRBV6-3 - CASTRDPGREQYF TGTGCCAGCACCCGGGACCCCGGACGCGAGCAGTACTTC
TRBJ1-1 few TRBV20-1 TRBD1 CSVPGQGLNTEAFF TGCAGTGTTCCCGGACAGGGGTTGAACACTGAAGCTTTCTTT
TRBJ1-5 - TRBV6-6 TRBD1 CASIKTGDRGRDQPQHF TGTGCCAGCATCAAAACCGGGGACAGGGGACGTGATCAGCCCCAGCATTTT
TRBJ1-1 many TRBV28 - CASSDANTEAFF TGTGCCAGCAGTGACGCGAACACTGAAGCTTTCTTT
TRBJ2-1 many TRBV5-6 TRBD1 CASSRNGGQIYNEQFF TGTGCCAGCAGCAGAAATGGGGGACAGATATACAATGAGCAGTTCTTC
TRBJ2-4 few TRBV7-9 TRBD2 CASSGTSGRGWNIQYF TGTGCCAGCAGCGGGACTAGCGGGAGGGGATGGAACATTCAGTACTTC
TRBJ2-1 - TRBV6-2/TRBV6-3 - CASSYGRSSYNEQFF TGTGCCAGCAGTTACGGGAGAAGCTCCTACAATGAGCAGTTCTTC
TRBJ2-1 few TRBV29-1 - CSVVMGPVGGEQFF TGCAGCGTCGTAATGGGACCAGTCGGTGGTGAGCAGTTCTTC
TRBJ2-3 - TRBV7-2 - CASSADLGTDTQYF TGTGCCAGCAGCGCCGACCTTGGTACAGATACGCAGTATTTT
TRBJ2-7 - TRBV28 - CASTGLLYEQYF TGTGCCAGCACGGGACTCCTCTACGAGCAGTACTTC
TRBJ2-7 many TRBV3-1 TRBD2 CASSPQTSGYSYEQYF TGTGCCAGCAGCCCTCAGACTAGCGGATATTCCTACGAGCAGTACTTC
TRBJ1-4 - TRBV28 - CASSPPYEKLFF TGTGCCAGCAGCCCACCCTATGAAAAACTGTTTTTT
TRBJ2-7 many TRBV10-3 - CAISEPTLGYEQYF TGTGCCATCAGTGAGCCTACCCTGGGCTACGAGCAGTACTTC
TRBJ1-4 many TRBV7-9 - CASSLDLEEKLFF TGTGCCAGCAGCTTAGACCTGGAAGAAAAACTGTTTTTT
TRBJ2-1 - TRBV27 - CASSLSEDNEQFF TGTGCCAGCAGTTTGAGTGAGGACAATGAGCAGTTCTTC
TRBJ2-7 - TRBV12-3/TRBV12-4 TRBD2 CASNPSGSLYEQYF TGTGCCAGCAACCCTAGCGGGAGCCTGTACGAGCAGTACTTC
TRBJ1-1 - TRBV29-1 - CSALHSNTEAFF TGCAGCGCCTTACATTCCAACACTGAAGCTTTCTTT
TRBJ2-7 many TRBV10-3 - CAISVDRSPYEQYF TGTGCCATCAGTGTAGACAGAAGCCCCTACGAGCAGTACTTC
TRBJ2-1 few TRBV5-1 TRBD2 CASSLLPSGYNEQFF TGCGCCAGCAGCTTGCTGCCTAGCGGGTACAATGAGCAGTTCTTC
TRBJ1-4 - TRBV20-1 - CSARVPGGHEKLFF TGCAGTGCTAGGGTGCCCGGGGGCCATGAAAAACTGTTTTTT
TRBJ1-1 - TRBV6-6 TRBD1 CASSYATGDAFF TGTGCCAGCAGTTACGCTACAGGGGACGCTTTCTTT
TRBJ1-1 - TRBV9 - CASSVSGLMNTEAFF TGTGCCAGCAGCGTGTCAGGGCTGATGAACACTGAAGCTTTCTTT
TRBJ2-3 many TRBV20-1 TRBD2 CSAPTGTSGTDTQYF TGCAGTGCCCCCACCGGGACTAGTGGGACAGATACGCAGTATTTT
TRBJ2-7 - TRBV20-1 - CSAGPGSVRVEQYF TGCAGTGCCGGGCCCGGGAGCGTTAGGGTTGAGCAGTACTTC
TRBJ1-2 - TRBV18 - CASSPPKGTVFDYGYTF TGTGCCAGCTCACCACCCAAGGGAACAGTATTCGACTATGGCTACACCTTC
TRBJ2-3 - TRBV6-5 - CASSFQLAMSTDTQYF TGTGCCAGCAGTTTCCAGTTAGCGATGAGCACAGATACGCAGTATTTT
TRBJ2-7 many TRBV18 TRBD2 CASSPSSGNEQYF TGTGCCAGCTCACCATCTAGCGGGAACGAGCAGTACTTC
TRBJ2-5 - TRBV18 TRBD2 CASSPGLAGVVETQYF TGTGCCAGCTCCCCGGGACTAGCGGGAGTTGTGGAGACCCAGTACTTC
TRBJ2-7 many TRBV5-1 - CASSPRDGSYEQYF TGCGCCAGCAGCCCGAGGGACGGGTCCTACGAGCAGTACTTC
TRBJ1-2 - TRBV10-3 - CAISESTDYGYTF TGTGCCATCAGTGAGTCCACAGACTATGGCTACACCTTC
TRBJ2-1 - TRBV28 - CASSPSVTNEQFF TGTGCCAGCAGCCCCTCCGTGACCAATGAGCAGTTCTTC
TRBJ2-6 - TRBV29-1 - CSVITSSGANVLTF TGCAGCGTCATTACCAGCTCTGGGGCCAACGTCCTGACTTTC
TRBJ1-1 many TRBV7-9 TRBD1 CASSWDRGPHIEAFF TGTGCCAGCAGCTGGGACAGGGGGCCACATATTGAAGCTTTCTTT
TRBJ1-4 - TRBV12-3/TRBV12-4 - CASSLWGRNEKLFF TGTGCCAGCAGTTTATGGGGACGTAATGAAAAACTGTTTTTT
TRBJ2-3 many TRBV20-1 - CSAPDYKGTDTQYF TGCAGTGCTCCCGACTATAAAGGGACAGATACGCAGTATTTT
TRBJ1-2 - TRBV10-3 - CAIAPGLSSGYTF TGTGCCATCGCTCCGGGACTCTCGTCCGGCTACACCTTC
TRBJ2-1 - TRBV11-2 - CASSPRTASNEQFF TGTGCCAGCAGCCCGCGGACAGCGAGCAATGAGCAGTTCTTC
TRBJ1-3 - TRBV6-5 - CASSRYSGSQTGNTIYF TGTGCCAGCAGTCGATACAGCGGCTCGCAAACTGGAAACACCATATATTTT
TRBJ2-3 - TRBV5-6 TRBD1 CASNPTGESFTDTQYF TGTGCCAGCAACCCAACAGGGGAATCCTTCACAGATACGCAGTATTTT
TRBJ2-7 many TRBV12-3/TRBV12-4 - CASSLGTATYEQYF TGTGCCAGCAGTTTGGGGACCGCGACCTACGAGCAGTACTTC
TRBJ2-4 many TRBV18 - CASSPPSVAKNIQYF TGTGCCAGCTCACCACCTAGCGTAGCCAAAAACATTCAGTACTTC
TRBJ2-1 - TRBV6-4 - CASSGDGEHNEQFF TGTGCCAGCAGTGGGGACGGAGAACACAATGAGCAGTTCTTC
TRBJ2-7 many TRBV3-1 - CASSLPGPTYEQYF TGTGCCAGCAGCCTCCCGGGTCCTACCTACGAGCAGTACTTC
TRBJ2-1 few TRBV11-2 TRBD2 CASSLGTSREHEQFF TGTGCCAGCAGCTTAGGGACTAGCCGTGAGCATGAGCAGTTCTTC
TRBJ1-3 many TRBV5-1 - CASSWTSSGNTIYF TGCGCCAGCAGCTGGACAAGCTCTGGAAACACCATATATTTT
TRBJ2-1 - TRBV6-6 - CATNGRGLAGEQFF TGTGCCACCAATGGGAGGGGGCTAGCTGGGGAGCAGTTCTTC